This T cell receptor beta chain was recovered during a study of T cell repertoires in cytomegalovirus infection. Across the study: CMV epitopes that were recently identified and HLA-C-restricted were used alongside well-studied HLA-B-restricted ones. Public TCR beta signatures provided an indication of both CMV infection and a matching HLA type.

V was pared by 6 bases and J by 3 bases, with 18 bases between. The CDR3 totals 14 residues. The germline gives CDR1 DFQATT, CDR2 SNEGSKA (reference sequence). TCRdb redid the calling of the reads with MiXCR, one entry per CDR3 protein. This table holds just under 500,000 distinct CDR3 sequences, roughly a third found once. Notes on the study in general: In two of eight donors, the top clonotype was HLA-C-restricted CMV-specific. Based on cumulative public TCR beta family frequency, carriers of CMV plus the relevant HLA were identified.

This clonotype was seen a handful of times. Its antigen is not identified. This receptor was taken from a human donor in good health (CMV status not recorded). Some clones in this sample may be carry-over from other donors' samples. The sequencing here drew on cultured PBMCs, taken from culture after CMV antigen stimulation. The rearrangement uses TRBV20-1 and TRBJ2-7; the D gene is possibly TRBD1 (6 bases). The CDR3 is CSANLDRRNYEQYF. Written as DNA, the CDR3 is TGCAGTGCAAATTTGGACAGACGGAACTACGAGCAGTACTTC.